This TCR beta chain stems from a study of OX40 agonist ivuxolimab in advanced cancers. About the full investigation: Ivuxolimab was an agonistic, fully human IgG2 monoclonal antibody directed against OX40 (CD134), a costimulatory receptor. In the dose-escalation cohort, approximately 82% of patients were male, and the mean age was approximately 64 years, with a range of about 20 to 90. Prior anti-PD-1, anti-PD-L1 or anti-CTLA-4 therapy was permitted, and approximately 39% of dose-escalation patients had received checkpoint inhibitors. The monotherapy dose-escalation portion (N of about 49 patients) of the phase I ivuxolimab trial is reported in the paper. Intravenous ivuxolimab was administered to patients every 2 weeks at six dose levels: 0.01, 0.1, 0.3, 1.5, 3 and 10 mg/kg. Among the approximately 50 dose-escalation patients, 19 had hepatocellular carcinoma, roughly 15 melanoma, 9 renal cell carcinoma and 9 head and neck cancer. Three dose-escalation patients achieved partial responses, one with hepatocellular carcinoma and two with cutaneous melanoma. The purpose of peripheral TCRbeta sequencing was to test whether ivuxolimab changed TCR sequence diversity and led to clonal T-cell expansion.

This clone showed up just a few times. It lacks a known antigen. Base qualities are not provided; no much larger clone lies one nucleotide away. Results and caveats for the whole study, not just this receptor: Low levels of normalized T-cell clonal expansion were also seen in some patients who did not respond. After ivuxolimab, more expanded clones were found on average in CD8+ T cells than in CD4+ T cells. At doses from 0.1 to 3.0 mg/kg, clonal expansion was seen in both CD4+ and CD8+ blood T cells between baseline and week 6. The antigen specificity of the peripheral T cells that underwent clonal expansion was not determined. In the 0.1-3.0 mg/kg groups, partial responders were among the patients with the lowest normalized peripheral clonal expansion, particularly in CD8+ T cells.

Patients with a history of autoimmune disease or receiving systemic immunosuppression were excluded from the trial. Peripheral blood for TCR sequencing was collected from all dose cohorts at baseline, on cycle 4 day 1, and on cycle 7 day 1. The samples were drawn from a first-in-human, open-label, multicenter phase I dose-escalation trial of ivuxolimab. Adults with locally advanced or metastatic melanoma, renal cell carcinoma, hepatocellular carcinoma or head and neck squamous cell carcinoma were enrolled in the trial. CD4+ and CD8+ T cells were sorted separately from peripheral blood before TCR sequencing. For sequencing of the TCRbeta CDR3 region, genomic DNA was extracted from the sorted cells. The immunoSEQ Assay was used to sequence the TCRbeta CDR3 regions. The table comes from immuneACCESS by way of TCRdb, which keeps in-frame sequences with V and J called. Part of the clones is missing from these tables; in studies checked, under half for an unresolved V gene and the rest for unknown reasons. The table for this sample lists 45,000 to 55,000 clones; more than 70% of them were counted only once. The leading ten clones occupy less than 0.75% of the sample.

This TCR was sampled from an adult with an advanced solid tumor such as melanoma, head and neck, liver or kidney cancer. Sequenced material: CD4+ or CD8+ T cells sorted from blood, taken in a trial of the OX40 agonist ivuxolimab.

The CDR3 region reads CASSQERGNYGYTF. The DNA sequence is TGTGCCAGCAGCCAAGAGAGAGGGAACTATGGCTACACCTTC. The chain links TRBV4-2 with TRBJ1-2, with no confident D gene call. Cut back by 0 bases and 2 bases, the V and J ends lie 7 bases apart. The CDR3 starts with the cysteine, ends with the phenylalanine, and has 14 residues. The only DNA kept is the CDR3, 42 bases in frame from the first base. CDR1 and CDR2, per the germline V gene, are LGHNA and YNFKEQ.